The next 8 T cell receptor beta chains were all read from a single sample in a study of blood T cells in healthy people across ages. PCR was performed a second time for roughly 6 to 12 cycles using a sample-barcoded 5' primer and a J-beta primer mix. TCRdb recomputed calls from the 5' RACE reads with MiXCR, one row per CDR3 protein. The sample records 1.8 million or so distinct CDR3 sequences, about two fifths being singletons. What was sequenced was blood. Receptors were obtained from a human donor in good health.

The genes are TRBV7-2 and TRBJ2-7; the match to TRBD2 covers 7 bases. CDR1 and CDR2 from the germline V gene are SGHTA and FQGNSA. CDR3 size: 14 residues. Unmatched junction bases numbered 6, after V lost 5 bases and J lost 2 bases. The CDR3 loop reads CASSGEGGPYEQYF. CDR3 sequence (DNA): TGTGCCAGCAGCGGGGAGGGAGGCCCCTACGAGCAGTACTTC.

Here the CDR3 DNA reads TGCAGCGCCCGACAGATTATGAACACTGAAGCTTTCTTT. Translation gives CSARQIMNTEAFF. This sequence joins TRBV29-1 and TRBJ1-1; a weak D match, TRBD1 (5 bases). The germline V and J ends were trimmed by 7 bases and 0 bases, with 12 bases remaining between them. The CDR3 runs to 13 residues. The germline V gene has CDR1 SQVTM and CDR2 ANQGSEA.

The chain has TRBV6-6 and TRBJ1-2; 7 nucleotides match TRBD1. Trimming took 4 bases from V and 4 from J; bases not matched to a gene: 12. The germline CDR1 and CDR2 sequences are MNHNY and SVGAGI (reference sequence). The CDR3 is 16 amino acids. CDR3 DNA: TGTGCCAGCAGTTCCCCTACAGGGGAAAGTGGCTATGGCTACACCTTC. Its protein product is CASSSPTGESGYGYTF.

The V call is TRBV7-2, the J call TRBJ2-7; D not certain. This CDR3 region has 13 residues. From germline, CDR1 is SGHTA and CDR2 FQGNSA. Trimming removed 4 bases from V and 2 bases from J, with 9 bases in between. This chain's CDR3 is CASSWYEAYEQYF. The CDR3 nucleotides are TGTGCCAGCAGCTGGTATGAAGCCTACGAGCAGTACTTC.

Here the CDR3 reads CASSHGLAGKEEQFF. The DNA for the CDR3 is TGCGCCAGCAGCCACGGACTAGCGGGGAAAGAGGAGCAGTTCTTC. V gene TRBV4-3 combines with J gene TRBJ2-1, with 12 bases lining up with TRBD2. CDR1 and CDR2 from the germline V gene are LGHNA and YSLEER. The CDR3 length is 15 residues. V was pared by 3 bases and J by 10 bases, with 7 bases of the junction left unmatched.

This chain connects TRBV4-2 to TRBJ1-4; perhaps TRBD1 as D (6 bases). The CDR3 totals 14 residues. The germline V gene has CDR1 LGHNA and CDR2 YNFKEQ. V lost 4 bases and J 8 bases, leaving 14 bases between the germline ends. CDR3 coding DNA: TGTGCCAGCAGCCCGGACAGCCTGGGGGAAAAACTGTTTTTT. Its protein product is CASSPDSLGEKLFF.

As for this clonotype: A much larger clonotype is one base distant, so this may be a read error. The gene calls are TRBV24-1 and TRBJ2-3; 9 bases are a match to TRBD1. V trimming: 3 bases; J trimming: 8 bases; junction bases outside the gene matches: 20. Looked up from germline, CDR1 is KGHDR and CDR2 is SFDVKD. CDR3 length: 19 amino acids. The DNA of the CDR3 is TGTGCCACCAGTGATAATGCCGGACCCGGGACAGGGAATCGTTTTACGCAGTATTTT. This translates into CATSDNAGPGTGNRFTQYF.

This clonotype was seen a few times. The V and J genes are TRBV15 and TRBJ2-3, with TRBD1 as a possible D gene (6 bases). CDR3 length equals 16 residues. V gave up 0 bases and J gave up 8 bases, with 18 bases separating them. CDR1 and CDR2 from the germline V gene are LNHNV and YYDKDF (reference sequence). This CDR3 reads CATSRDTAGDQGTQYF. The CDR3 DNA is TGTGCCACCAGCAGAGATACAGCAGGGGATCAAGGTACGCAGTATTTT.